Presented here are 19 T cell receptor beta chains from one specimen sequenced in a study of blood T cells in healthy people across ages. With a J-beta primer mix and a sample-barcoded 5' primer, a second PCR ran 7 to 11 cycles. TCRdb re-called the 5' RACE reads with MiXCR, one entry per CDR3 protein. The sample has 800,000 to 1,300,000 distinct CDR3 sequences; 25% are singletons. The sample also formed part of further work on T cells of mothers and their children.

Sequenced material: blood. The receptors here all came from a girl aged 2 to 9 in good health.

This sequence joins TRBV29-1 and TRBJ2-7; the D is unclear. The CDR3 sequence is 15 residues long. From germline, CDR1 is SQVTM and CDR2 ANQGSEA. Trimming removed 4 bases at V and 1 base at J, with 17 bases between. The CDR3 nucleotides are TGCAGCGTTGCCCCACGACTTACGCCATCCTACGAGCAGTACTTC. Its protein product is CSVAPRLTPSYEQYF.

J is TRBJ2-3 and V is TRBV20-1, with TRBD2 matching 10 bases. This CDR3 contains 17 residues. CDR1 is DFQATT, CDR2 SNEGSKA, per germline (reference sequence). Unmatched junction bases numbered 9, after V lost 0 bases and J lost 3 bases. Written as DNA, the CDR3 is TGCAGTGCTAGAGACCTCGGGACTAGCGTTGGAACAGATACGCAGTATTTT. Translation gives CSARDLGTSVGTDTQYF.

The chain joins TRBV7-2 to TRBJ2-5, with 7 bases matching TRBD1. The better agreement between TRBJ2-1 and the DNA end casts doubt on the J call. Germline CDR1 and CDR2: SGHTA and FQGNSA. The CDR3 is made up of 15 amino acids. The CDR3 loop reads CASRPTGLLHNEQFF. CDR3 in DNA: TGTGCCAGCAGACCGACAGGGCTGCTCCACAATGAGCAGTTCTTC.

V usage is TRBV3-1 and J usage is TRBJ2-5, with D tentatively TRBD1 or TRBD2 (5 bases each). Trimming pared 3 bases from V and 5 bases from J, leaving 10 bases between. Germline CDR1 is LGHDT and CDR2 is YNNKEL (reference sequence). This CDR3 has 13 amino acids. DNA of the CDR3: TGTGCCAGCAGCCATGGGACCGCGGAGACCCAGTACTTC. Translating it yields CASSHGTAETQYF.

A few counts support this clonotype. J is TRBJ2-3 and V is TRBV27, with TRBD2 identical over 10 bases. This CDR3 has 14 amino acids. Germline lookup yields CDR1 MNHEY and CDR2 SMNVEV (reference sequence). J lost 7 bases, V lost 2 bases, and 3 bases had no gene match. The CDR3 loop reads CASSLVAGGYTQYF. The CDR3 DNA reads TGTGCCAGCAGTTTAGTAGCGGGAGGATATACGCAGTATTTT.

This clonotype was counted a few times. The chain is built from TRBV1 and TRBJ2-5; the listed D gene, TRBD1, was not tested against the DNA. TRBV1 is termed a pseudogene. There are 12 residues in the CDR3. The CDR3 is CTSSPPPDLGFF. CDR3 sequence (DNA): TGCACCAGCAGCCCTCCCCCCGACCTGGGGTTCTTC.

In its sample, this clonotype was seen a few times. As DNA, the CDR3 is TGTGCCAGCTCACCGTCAGGCTGGGTACGAGCTTTCTTT. Its translation is CASSPSGWVRAFF. The chain has TRBV18 and TRBJ1-1; D is ambiguous. Germline V gene data show CDR1 as KGHSH and CDR2 as LQKENI. The V and J ends lost 3 bases and 10 bases respectively, with 15 bases between them. The CDR3 has 13 residues.

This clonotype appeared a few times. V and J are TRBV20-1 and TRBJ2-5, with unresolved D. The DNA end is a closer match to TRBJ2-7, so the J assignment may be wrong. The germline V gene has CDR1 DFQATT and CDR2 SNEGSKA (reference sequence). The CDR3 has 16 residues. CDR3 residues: CSARDVGGGLGYEQYF. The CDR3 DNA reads TGCAGTGCTAGAGATGTGGGTGGTGGTCTAGGGTACGAGCAGTACTTC.

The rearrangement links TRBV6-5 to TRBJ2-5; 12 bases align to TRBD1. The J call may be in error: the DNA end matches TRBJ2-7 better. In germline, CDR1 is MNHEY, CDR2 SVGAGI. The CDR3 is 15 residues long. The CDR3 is CASSYSGQGAYEQYF. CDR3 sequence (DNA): TGTGCCAGCAGTTACTCGGGACAGGGGGCTTACGAGCAGTACTTC.

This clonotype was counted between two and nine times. CDR3 nucleotides: TGTGCCAGCAGCTTAGATAATGCCCTTCACTCCCGCTACGAGCAGTACTTC. It specifies CASSLDNALHSRYEQYF. The chain uses TRBV11-2 and TRBJ2-7; unclear D gene. CDR1 SGHAT and CDR2 FQNNGV come from the germline V gene. Trimming pared 0 bases from V and 3 bases from J, leaving 18 bases between. The CDR3 is 17 residues long.

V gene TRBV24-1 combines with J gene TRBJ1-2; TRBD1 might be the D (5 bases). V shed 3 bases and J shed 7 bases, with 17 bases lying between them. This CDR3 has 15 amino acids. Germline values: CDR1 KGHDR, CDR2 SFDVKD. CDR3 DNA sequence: TGTGCCACCAGTGATCTAGGGACTCCTCATAGTGGCTACACCTTC. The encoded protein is CATSDLGTPHSGYTF.

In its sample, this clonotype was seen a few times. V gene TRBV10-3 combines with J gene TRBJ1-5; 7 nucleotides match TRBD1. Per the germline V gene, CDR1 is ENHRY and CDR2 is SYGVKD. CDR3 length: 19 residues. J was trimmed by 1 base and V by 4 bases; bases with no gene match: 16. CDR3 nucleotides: TGTGCCATCAGTGCCCTGGACAGGATAAAGGGCTTGAGCAATCAGCCCCAGCATTTT. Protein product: CAISALDRIKGLSNQPQHF.

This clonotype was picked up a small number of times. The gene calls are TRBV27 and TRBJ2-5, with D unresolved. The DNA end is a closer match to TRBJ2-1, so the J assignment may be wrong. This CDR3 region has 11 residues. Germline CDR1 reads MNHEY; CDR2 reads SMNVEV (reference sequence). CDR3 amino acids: CASASLDEQFF. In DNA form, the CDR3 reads TGTGCCAGCGCCTCTTTGGATGAGCAGTTCTTC.

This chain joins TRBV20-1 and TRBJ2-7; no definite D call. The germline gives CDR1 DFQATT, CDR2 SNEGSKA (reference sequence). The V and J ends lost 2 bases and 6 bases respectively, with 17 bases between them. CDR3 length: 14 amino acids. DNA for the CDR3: TGCAGTGCTAGACCCCCGGGCCAAAGGGTCGAGCAGTACTTC. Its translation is CSARPPGQRVEQYF.

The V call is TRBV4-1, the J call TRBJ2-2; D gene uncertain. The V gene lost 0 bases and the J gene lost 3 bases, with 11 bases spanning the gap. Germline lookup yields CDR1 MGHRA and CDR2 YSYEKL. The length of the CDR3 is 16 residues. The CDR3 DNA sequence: TGCGCCAGCAGCCAAGATCATGGGGTTTACACCGGGGAGCTGTTTTTT. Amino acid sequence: CASSQDHGVYTGELFF.

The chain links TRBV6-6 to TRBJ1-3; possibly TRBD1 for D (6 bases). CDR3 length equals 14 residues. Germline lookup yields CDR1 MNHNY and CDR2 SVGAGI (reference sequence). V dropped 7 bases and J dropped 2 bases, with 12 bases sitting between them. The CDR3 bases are TGTGCCAGCACCGAGTCAGGGGCTGGAAACACCATATATTTT. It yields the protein CASTESGAGNTIYF.

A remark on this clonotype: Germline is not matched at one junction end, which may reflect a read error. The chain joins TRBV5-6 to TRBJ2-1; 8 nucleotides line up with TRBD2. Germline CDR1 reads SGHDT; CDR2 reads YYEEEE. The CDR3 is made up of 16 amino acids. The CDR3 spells CASSLGSGSSYNEQLF. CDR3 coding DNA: TGTGCCAGCAGCTTGGGCAGCGGGAGCTCCTACAATGAGCAGCTCTTC.

For the CDR3, the DNA is TGTGCCAGCAAGCCACCGAACACCGGGGAGCTGTTTTTT. It is translated as CASKPPNTGELFF. This chain uses TRBV3-1 with TRBJ2-2; no definite D call. Germline V gene data show CDR1 as LGHDT and CDR2 as YNNKEL (reference sequence). V was cut by 7 bases and J by 0 bases, with 6 bases left in between. CDR3 length equals 13 residues.

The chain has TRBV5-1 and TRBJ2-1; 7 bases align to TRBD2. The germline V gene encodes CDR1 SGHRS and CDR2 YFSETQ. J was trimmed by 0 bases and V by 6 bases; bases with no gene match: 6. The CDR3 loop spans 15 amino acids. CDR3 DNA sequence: TGCGCCAGCACCCTGGGGGGGAACTCCTACAATGAGCAGTTCTTC. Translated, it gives CASTLGGNSYNEQFF. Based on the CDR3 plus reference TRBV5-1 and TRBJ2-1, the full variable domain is KAGVTQTPRYLIKTRGQQVTLSCSPISGHRSVSWYQQTPGQGLQFLFEYFSETQRNKGNFPGRFSGRQFSNSRSEMNVSTLELGDSALYLCASTLGGNSYNEQFFGPGTRLTVL.